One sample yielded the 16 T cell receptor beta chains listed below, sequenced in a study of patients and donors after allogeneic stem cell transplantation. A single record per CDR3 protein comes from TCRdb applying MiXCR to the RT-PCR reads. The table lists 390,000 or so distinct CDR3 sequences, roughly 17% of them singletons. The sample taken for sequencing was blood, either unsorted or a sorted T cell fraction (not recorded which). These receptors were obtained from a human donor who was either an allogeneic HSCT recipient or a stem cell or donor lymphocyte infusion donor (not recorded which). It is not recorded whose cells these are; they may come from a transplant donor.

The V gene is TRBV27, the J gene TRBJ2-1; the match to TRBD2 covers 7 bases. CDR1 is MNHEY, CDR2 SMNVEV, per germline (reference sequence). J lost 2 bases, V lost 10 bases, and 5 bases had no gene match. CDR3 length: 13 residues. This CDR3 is CATQRGTYNEQFF. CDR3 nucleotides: TGTGCCACCCAGCGGGGTACCTACAATGAGCAGTTCTTC.

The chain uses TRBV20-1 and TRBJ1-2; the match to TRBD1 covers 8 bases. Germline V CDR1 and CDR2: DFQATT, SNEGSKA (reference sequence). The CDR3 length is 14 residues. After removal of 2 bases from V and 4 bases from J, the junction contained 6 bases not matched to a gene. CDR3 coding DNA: TGCAGTGCTAGATTCAGGGGGCGAGCCTATGGCTACACCTTC. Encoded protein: CSARFRGRAYGYTF.

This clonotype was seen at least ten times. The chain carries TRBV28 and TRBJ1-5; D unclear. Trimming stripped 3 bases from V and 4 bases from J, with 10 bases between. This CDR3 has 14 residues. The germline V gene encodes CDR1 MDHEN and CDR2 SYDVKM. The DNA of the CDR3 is TGTGCCAGCAGTTTGATGCAAGATAATCAGCCCCAGCATTTT. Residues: CASSLMQDNQPQHF.

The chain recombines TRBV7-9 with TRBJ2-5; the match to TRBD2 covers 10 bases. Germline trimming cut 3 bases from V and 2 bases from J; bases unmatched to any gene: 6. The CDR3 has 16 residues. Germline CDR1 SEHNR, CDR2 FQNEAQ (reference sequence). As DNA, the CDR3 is TGTGCCAGCAGCTTCCCGAGCGGGAGGGAGCAAGAGACCCAGTACTTC. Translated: CASSFPSGREQETQYF.

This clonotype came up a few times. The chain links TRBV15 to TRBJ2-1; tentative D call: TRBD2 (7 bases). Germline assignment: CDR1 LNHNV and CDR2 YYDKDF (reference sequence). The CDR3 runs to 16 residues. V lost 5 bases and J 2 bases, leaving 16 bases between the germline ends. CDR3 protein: CATSPPRGGAYNEQFF. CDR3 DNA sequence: TGTGCCACCAGCCCCCCTAGGGGGGGCGCCTACAATGAGCAGTTCTTC.

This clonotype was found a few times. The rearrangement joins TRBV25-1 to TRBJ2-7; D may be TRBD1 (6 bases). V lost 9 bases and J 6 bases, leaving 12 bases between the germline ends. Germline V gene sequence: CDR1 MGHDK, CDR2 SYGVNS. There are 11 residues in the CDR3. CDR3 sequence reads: CASRGGSEQYF. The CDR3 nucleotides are TGTGCCAGTCGAGGGGGTTCCGAGCAGTACTTC.

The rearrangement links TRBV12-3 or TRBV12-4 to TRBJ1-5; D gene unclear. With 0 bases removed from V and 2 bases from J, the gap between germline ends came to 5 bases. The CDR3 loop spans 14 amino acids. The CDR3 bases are TGTGCCAGCAGTTTAGCGCTTCGCAATCAGCCCCAGCATTTT. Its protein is CASSLALRNQPQHF.

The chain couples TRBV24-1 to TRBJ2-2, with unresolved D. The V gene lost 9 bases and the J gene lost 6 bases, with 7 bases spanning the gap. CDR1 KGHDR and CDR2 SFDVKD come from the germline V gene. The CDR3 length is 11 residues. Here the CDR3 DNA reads TGTGCCACCGATAGGTCCGGGGAGCTGTTTTTT. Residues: CATDRSGELFF.

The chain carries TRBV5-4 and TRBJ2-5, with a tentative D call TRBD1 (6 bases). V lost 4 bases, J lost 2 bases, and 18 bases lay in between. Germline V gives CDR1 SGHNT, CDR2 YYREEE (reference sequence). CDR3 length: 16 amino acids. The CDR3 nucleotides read TGTGCCAGCAGCCCTGCCGGGACAAAGAGTCAAGAGACCCAGTACTTC. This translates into CASSPAGTKSQETQYF.

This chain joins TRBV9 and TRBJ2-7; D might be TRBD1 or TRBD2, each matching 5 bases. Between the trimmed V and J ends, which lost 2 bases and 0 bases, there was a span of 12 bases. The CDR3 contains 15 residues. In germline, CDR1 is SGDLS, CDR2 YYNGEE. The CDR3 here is CASSVRGIYSYEQYF. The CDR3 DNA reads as TGTGCCAGCAGCGTCCGGGGCATTTACTCCTACGAGCAGTACTTC.

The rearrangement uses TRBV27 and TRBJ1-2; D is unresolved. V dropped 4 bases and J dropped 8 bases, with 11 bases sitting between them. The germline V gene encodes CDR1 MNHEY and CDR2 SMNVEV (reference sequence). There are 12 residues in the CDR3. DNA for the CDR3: TGTGCCAGCAGTTCCAAATCCGGGGGCTACACCTTC. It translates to CASSSKSGGYTF.

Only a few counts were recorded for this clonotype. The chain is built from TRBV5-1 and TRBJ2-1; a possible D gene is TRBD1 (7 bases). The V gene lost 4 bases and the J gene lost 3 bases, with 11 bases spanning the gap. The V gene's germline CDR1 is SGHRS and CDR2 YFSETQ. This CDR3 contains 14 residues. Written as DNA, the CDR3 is TGCGCCAGCAGCCGCGGGACAGACTACAATGAGCAGTTCTTC. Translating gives CASSRGTDYNEQFF. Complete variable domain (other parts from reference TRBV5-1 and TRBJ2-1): KAGVTQTPRYLIKTRGQQVTLSCSPISGHRSVSWYQQTPGQGLQFLFEYFSETQRNKGNFPGRFSGRQFSNSRSEMNVSTLELGDSALYLCASSRGTDYNEQFFGPGTRLTVL.

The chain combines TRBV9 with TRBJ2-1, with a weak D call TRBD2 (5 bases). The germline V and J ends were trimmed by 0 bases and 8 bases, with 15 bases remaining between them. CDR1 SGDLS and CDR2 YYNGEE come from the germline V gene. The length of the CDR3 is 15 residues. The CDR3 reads CASSVGSSWAHEQFF. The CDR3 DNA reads TGTGCCAGCAGCGTAGGCTCTAGCTGGGCTCATGAGCAGTTCTTC.

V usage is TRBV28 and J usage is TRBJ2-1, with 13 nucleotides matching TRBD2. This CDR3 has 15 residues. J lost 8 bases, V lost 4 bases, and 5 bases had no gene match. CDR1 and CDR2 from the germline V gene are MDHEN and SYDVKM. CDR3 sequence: CASSSLAGGPYEQFF. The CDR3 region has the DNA TGTGCCAGCAGTTCACTAGCGGGAGGGCCCTATGAGCAGTTCTTC. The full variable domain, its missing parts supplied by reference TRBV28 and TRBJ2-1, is DVKVTQSSRYLVKRTGEKVFLECVQDMDHENMFWYRQDPGLGLRLIYFSYDVKMKEKGDIPEGYSVSREKKERFSLILESASTNQTSMYLCASSSLAGGPYEQFFGPGTRLTVL.

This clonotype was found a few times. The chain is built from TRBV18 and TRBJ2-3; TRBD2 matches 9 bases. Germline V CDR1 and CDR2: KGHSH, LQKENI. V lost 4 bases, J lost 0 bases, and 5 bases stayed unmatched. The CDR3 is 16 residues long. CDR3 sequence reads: CASSRTSGLSTDTQYF. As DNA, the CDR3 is TGTGCCAGCTCACGTACTAGCGGGCTTAGCACAGATACGCAGTATTTT.

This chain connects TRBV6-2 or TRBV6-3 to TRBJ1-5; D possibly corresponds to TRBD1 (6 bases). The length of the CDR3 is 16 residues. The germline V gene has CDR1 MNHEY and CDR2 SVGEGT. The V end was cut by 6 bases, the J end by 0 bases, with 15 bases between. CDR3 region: CASSPLRTVSNQPQHF. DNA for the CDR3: TGTGCCAGCAGCCCCCTGAGGACAGTTAGCAATCAGCCCCAGCATTTT.